The clone carrying this T cell receptor (beta chain) occurred once. The sample is drawn from a study of siplizumab effects on memory and regulatory T cells. Germline values: CDR1 SQVTM, CDR2 ANQGSEA. Trimming stripped 6 bases from V and 4 bases from J, with 12 bases between. The CDR3 spans 12 residues. Sequencing used immunoSEQ multiplex PCR; TCRdb keeps in-frame clones, though not all of them. The sample lists around 58,000 clones; roughly 83% were seen once. The clonotype originates from a human donor in good health. This sequence joins TRBV29-1 and TRBJ2-5; D is perhaps TRBD1 or TRBD2 (6 bases each). The sequenced material came from memory CD4+ T cells sorted from blood. This chain's CDR3 is CSVNGGPETQYF. CDR3 coding DNA: TGCAGCGTAAACGGGGGCCCAGAGACCCAGTACTTC.